Listed here is a single T cell receptor beta chain. The data are from a study of control samples from healthy donors and cancer patients. This CDR3 has 13 residues. The V gene lost 2 bases and the J gene lost 7 bases, with 9 bases spanning the gap. Germline CDR1 reads MNHEY; CDR2 reads SVGEGT. TCRdb's table, derived via immunoSEQ multiplex PCR, lists solely in-frame clones and lacks some. The sample carries 61,000 or so clones, about 90% recorded once. This clonotype originated in a man in his sixties with colorectal cancer. Sequenced input: PBMCs. The chain combines TRBV6-2 or TRBV6-3 with TRBJ2-1; D call uncertain. The DNA for the CDR3 is TGTGCCAGCAGTTACGGTGCCAGGAATGAGCAGTTCTTC. Residues: CASSYGARNEQFF.